A selection of T cell receptor beta chains follows, all from one sample in a study of vaccination and CD4 T cells after COVID-19. TCRdb re-called the PCR reads with MiXCR, one entry per CDR3 protein. In the table there are 20,000 to 25,000 distinct CDR3 sequences, 30% to 35% of which are singletons. These TCRs' antigens remain unknown. The sample was CD4+ T cells from blood, cultured in vitro, taken about 7 months after SARS-CoV-2 vaccination. The receptor set was obtained from a human donor who had recovered from COVID-19. Both conserved end residues are part of each CDR3. A D gene is named only where the DNA matches it firmly. A row's size may be missing; if present it is once, few, many or a size class.

V gene	J gene	clone size	D gene	CDR3 protein	CDR3 DNA
TRBV6-1	TRBJ2-7	.	TRBD2	CASSDGISRLAGGRREQYF	TGTGCCAGCAGTGACGGAATATCAAGGCTAGCGGGAGGGAGAAGGGAGCAGTACTTC
TRBV24-1	TRBJ1-1	.	.	CATSDSTPNTEAFF	TGTGCCACCAGTGACTCGACACCTAACACTGAAGCTTTCTTT
TRBV7-2	TRBJ1-6	.	TRBD1	CACSTQRQGGSPLHF	TGTGCCTGCAGCACCCAACGACAGGGGGGCTCACCCCTCCACTTT
TRBV27	TRBJ2-7	.	.	CASSLPGRFGYEQYF	TGTGCCAGCAGTCTCCCAGGACGGTTTGGCTACGAGCAGTACTTC
TRBV19	TRBJ2-7	.	.	CASSITGTSYEQYF	TGTGCCAGTAGTATAACAGGGACCTCCTACGAGCAGTACTTC
TRBV20-1	TRBJ1-2	few	.	CSARSPARNYGYTF	TGCAGTGCTAGGTCCCCCGCCCGTAACTATGGCTACACCTTC
TRBV7-8	TRBJ2-7	.	.	CASSLVWTSSYEQYF	TGTGCCAGCAGCTTAGTGTGGACATCCTCCTACGAGCAGTACTTC
TRBV6-1	TRBJ2-5	few	.	CASSEASWAVETQYF	TGTGCCAGCAGTGAGGCCTCCTGGGCAGTAGAGACCCAGTACTTC
TRBV20-1	TRBJ2-7	.	TRBD2	CSARAVAGVSYEQYF	TGCAGTGCCAGGGCGGTAGCGGGGGTCTCCTACGAGCAGTACTTC
TRBV24-1	TRBJ2-5	.	.	CATSDPSTRASGETQYF	TGTGCCACCAGTGATCCCTCGACACGGGCGTCCGGGGAGACCCAGTACTTC
TRBV7-2	TRBJ1-5	medium-sized	.	CASSPNLGNQPQHF	TGTGCCAGCAGCCCTAACTTGGGAAATCAGCCCCAGCATTTT
TRBV19	TRBJ2-7	.	TRBD2	CASTDGGGYEQYF	TGTGCCAGTACCGACGGGGGAGGGTACGAGCAGTACTTC
TRBV28	TRBJ2-7	.	.	CASRHMAAVATRGEQYF	TGTGCCAGCAGACACATGGCCGCCGTGGCTACGCGAGGGGAGCAGTACTTC
TRBV27	TRBJ2-7	few	.	CASSLNRGLAAGGYEQYF	TGTGCCAGCAGTTTAAACAGGGGTCTAGCTGCGGGAGGCTACGAGCAGTACTTC
TRBV28	TRBJ2-7	medium-sized	.	CASRVGRAAYEQYF	TGTGCCAGCAGGGTTGGGCGGGCGGCCTACGAGCAGTACTTC
TRBV7-8	TRBJ2-1	.	TRBD2	CASSLGGTSFINEQFF	TGTGCCAGCAGCTTAGGGGGGACTAGCTTCATTAATGAGCAGTTCTTC
TRBV11-3	TRBJ2-7	.	TRBD2	CASSPGTMSEQYF	TGTGCCAGCAGCCCCGGGACTATGAGCGAGCAGTACTTC
TRBV7-2	TRBJ1-2	few	TRBD1	CASSPDRVIYGYTF	TGTGCCAGCAGCCCGGACAGGGTAATCTATGGCTACACCTTC
TRBV6-5	TRBJ2-7	few	.	CASSYSGGTSYEQYF	TGTGCCAGCAGTTACTCAGGGGGAACAAGCTACGAGCAGTACTTC
TRBV20-1	TRBJ2-1	.	TRBD2	CSAPPLAGGYNEQFF	TGCAGTGCTCCGCCTCTAGCGGGAGGATATAATGAGCAGTTCTTC
TRBV20-1	TRBJ1-6	medium-sized	.	CSARVGIVGSYNSPLHF	TGCAGTGCTAGAGTGGGTATTGTGGGCTCCTATAATTCACCCCTCCACTTT
TRBV7-6	TRBJ1-1	few	.	CASSLGPLGRRNTEAFF	TGTGCCAGCAGCTTAGGGCCCCTGGGGCGGAGGAACACTGAAGCTTTCTTT
TRBV29-1	TRBJ2-7	.	.	CSVEDKKGITEQYF	TGCAGCGTTGAAGATAAGAAGGGGATTACGGAGCAGTACTTC